This TCR beta chain was sequenced during a study of CXCR3-negative and CXCR3-positive naive CD8 T cells. Whole-study results and caveats: Comparison of naive subsets found surface CD5 to be comparable, and TCR strength was inferred on the basis of TRB CDR3 properties. TRB CDR3s were more hydrophobic in CXCR3-positive than in CXCR3-negative naive cells.

The libraries of TRB cDNA were constructed through 5' RACE using UMI labels. No DNA is given; TCRdb re-called the 5' RACE reads and lists each CDR3 protein once. The sample yields around 95,000 distinct CDR3 sequences, of which the top ten take up 1.1%. Subsets of CD8+ T cells were each sorted in triplicate at a few hundred thousand cells apiece. On this clonotype: What it binds is unknown.

CDR3 length: 15 residues. Germline V gene lookup returns CDR1 SEHNR and CDR2 FQNEAQ (reference sequence). This chain uses TRBV7-9 with TRBJ2-3; the TCRdb call, TRBD1, lacks DNA for checking. Input material: naive CXCR3+ CD8+ T cells from blood. As to subset: CD45RO-CCR7+CD27+CD95- naive CD8+ T cells expressing CXCR3 (TNR3+). This sequence was found in a human donor in good health. Some clones in this sample may be carry-over from other donors' samples. CDR3 amino acids: CASSSDRGRTDTQYF.